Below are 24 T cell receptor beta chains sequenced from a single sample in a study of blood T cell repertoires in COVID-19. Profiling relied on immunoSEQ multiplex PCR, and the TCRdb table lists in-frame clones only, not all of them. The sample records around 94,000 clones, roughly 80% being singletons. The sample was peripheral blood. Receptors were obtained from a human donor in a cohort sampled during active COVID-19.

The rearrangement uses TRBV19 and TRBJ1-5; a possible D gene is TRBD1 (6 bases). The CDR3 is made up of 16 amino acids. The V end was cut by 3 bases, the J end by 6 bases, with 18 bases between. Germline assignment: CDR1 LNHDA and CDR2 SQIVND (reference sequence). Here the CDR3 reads CASSIAGEGRGQPQHF. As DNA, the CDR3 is TGTGCCAGTAGTATCGCAGGGGAGGGTAGAGGTCAGCCCCAGCATTTT. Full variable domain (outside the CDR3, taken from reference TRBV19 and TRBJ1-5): DGGITQSPKYLFRKEGQNVTLSCEQNLNHDAMYWYRQDPGQGLRLIYYSQIVNDFQKGDIAEGYSVSREKKESFPLTVTSAQKNPTAFYLCASSIAGEGRGQPQHFGDGTRLSIL.

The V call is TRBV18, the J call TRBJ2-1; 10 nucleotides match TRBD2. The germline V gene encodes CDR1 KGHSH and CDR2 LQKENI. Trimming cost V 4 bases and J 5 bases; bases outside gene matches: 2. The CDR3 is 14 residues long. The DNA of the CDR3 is TGTGCCAGCTCACACACTAGCGGGGACAATGAGCAGTTCTTC. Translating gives CASSHTSGDNEQFF. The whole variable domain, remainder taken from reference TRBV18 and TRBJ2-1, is NAGVMQNPRHLVRRRGQEARLRCSPMKGHSHVYWYRQLPEEGLKFMVYLQKENIIDESGMPKERFSAEFPKEGPSILRIQQVVRGDSAAYFCASSHTSGDNEQFFGPGTRLTVL.

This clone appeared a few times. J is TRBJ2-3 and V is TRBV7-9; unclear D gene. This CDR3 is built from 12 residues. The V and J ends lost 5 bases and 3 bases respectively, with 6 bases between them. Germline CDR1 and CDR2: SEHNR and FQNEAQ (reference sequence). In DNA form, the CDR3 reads TGTGCCAGCAGCCACGGGACAGATACGCAGTATTTT. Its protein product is CASSHGTDTQYF.

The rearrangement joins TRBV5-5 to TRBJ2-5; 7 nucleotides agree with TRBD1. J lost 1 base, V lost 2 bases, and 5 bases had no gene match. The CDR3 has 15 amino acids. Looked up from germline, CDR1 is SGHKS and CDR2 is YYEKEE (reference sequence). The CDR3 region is CASSFRGTAQETQYF. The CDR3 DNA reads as TGTGCCAGCAGCTTTCGTGGGACAGCCCAAGAGACCCAGTACTTC.

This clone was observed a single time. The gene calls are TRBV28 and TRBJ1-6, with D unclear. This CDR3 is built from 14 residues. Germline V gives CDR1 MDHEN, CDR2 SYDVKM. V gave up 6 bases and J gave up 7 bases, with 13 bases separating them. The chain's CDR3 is CASSRLSGNSPLHF. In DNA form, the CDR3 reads TGTGCCAGCAGCCGACTATCTGGGAATTCACCCCTCCACTTT.

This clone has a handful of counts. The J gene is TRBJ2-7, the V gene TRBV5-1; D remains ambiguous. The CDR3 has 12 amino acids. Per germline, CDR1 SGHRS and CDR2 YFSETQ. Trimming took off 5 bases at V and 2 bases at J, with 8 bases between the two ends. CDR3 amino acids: CASSGPTYEQYF. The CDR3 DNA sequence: TGCGCCAGCAGTGGCCCCACCTACGAGCAGTACTTC.

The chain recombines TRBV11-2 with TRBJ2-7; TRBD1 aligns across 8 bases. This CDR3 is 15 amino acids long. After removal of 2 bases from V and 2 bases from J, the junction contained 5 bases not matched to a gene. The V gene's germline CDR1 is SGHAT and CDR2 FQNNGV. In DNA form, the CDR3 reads TGTGCCAGCAGCTTATCAGGGACAGGTCCCTACGAGCAGTACTTC. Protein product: CASSLSGTGPYEQYF.

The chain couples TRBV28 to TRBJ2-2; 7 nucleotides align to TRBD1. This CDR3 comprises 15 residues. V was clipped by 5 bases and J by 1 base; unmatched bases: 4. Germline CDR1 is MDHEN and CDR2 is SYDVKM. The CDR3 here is CASSVGTVNTGELFF. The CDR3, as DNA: TGTGCCAGCAGTGTGGGGACAGTGAACACCGGGGAGCTGTTTTTT.

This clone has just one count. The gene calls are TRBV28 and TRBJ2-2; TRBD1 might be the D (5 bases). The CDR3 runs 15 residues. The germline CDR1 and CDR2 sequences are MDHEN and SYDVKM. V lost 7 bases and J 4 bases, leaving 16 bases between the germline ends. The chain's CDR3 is CASTPSTGPTGELFF. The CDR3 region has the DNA TGTGCCAGCACCCCCTCAACAGGCCCCACCGGGGAGCTGTTTTTT.

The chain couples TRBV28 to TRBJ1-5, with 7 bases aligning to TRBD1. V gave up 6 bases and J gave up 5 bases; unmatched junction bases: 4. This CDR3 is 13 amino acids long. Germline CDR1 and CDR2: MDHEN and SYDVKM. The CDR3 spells CASRLTGYQPQHF. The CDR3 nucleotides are TGTGCCAGCAGGTTGACAGGGTATCAGCCCCAGCATTTT.

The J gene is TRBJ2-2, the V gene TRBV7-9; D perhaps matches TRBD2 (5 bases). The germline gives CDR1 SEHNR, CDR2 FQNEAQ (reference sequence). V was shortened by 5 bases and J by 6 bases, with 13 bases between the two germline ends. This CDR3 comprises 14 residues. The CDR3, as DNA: TGTGCCAGCAGCGAGGGAGTGAGGGCCGGGGAGCTGTTTTTT. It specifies CASSEGVRAGELFF.

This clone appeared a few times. DNA of the CDR3: TGTGCCAGCAGCCAGCCCGGGACAGGTTTCTCCGAGCAGTACTTC. As protein: CASSQPGTGFSEQYF. The V and J genes are TRBV3-1 (or the pseudogene TRBV3-2) and TRBJ2-7; 8 positions agree with TRBD1. V was clipped by 3 bases and J by 6 bases; unmatched bases: 10. The germline gives CDR1 LGHDT, CDR2 YNNKEL (reference sequence). The CDR3 covers 15 residues.

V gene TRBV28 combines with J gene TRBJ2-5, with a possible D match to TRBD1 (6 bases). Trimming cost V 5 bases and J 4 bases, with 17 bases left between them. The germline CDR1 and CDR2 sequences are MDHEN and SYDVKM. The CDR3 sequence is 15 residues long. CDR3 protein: CASSLYRDKAETQYF. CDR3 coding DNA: TGTGCCAGCAGTCTCTACCGGGACAAGGCAGAGACCCAGTACTTC. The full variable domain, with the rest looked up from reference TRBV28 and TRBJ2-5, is DVKVTQSSRYLVKRTGEKVFLECVQDMDHENMFWYRQDPGLGLRLIYFSYDVKMKEKGDIPEGYSVSREKKERFSLILESASTNQTSMYLCASSLYRDKAETQYFGPGTRLLVL.

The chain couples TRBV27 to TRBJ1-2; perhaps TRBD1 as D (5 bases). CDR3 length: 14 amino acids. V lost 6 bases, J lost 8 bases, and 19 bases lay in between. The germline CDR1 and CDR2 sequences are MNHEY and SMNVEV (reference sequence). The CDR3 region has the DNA TGTGCCAGCAGCCCCTCCCTTTTAGGGGAAGGCTACACCTTC. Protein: CASSPSLLGEGYTF.

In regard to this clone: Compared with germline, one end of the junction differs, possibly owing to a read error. The CDR3, as DNA: TGTGCCAGCACCCAGGGGGCCTGGACCGGGAAGCTGTTTTTT. Protein sequence: CASTQGAWTGKLFF. The rearrangement links TRBV28 to TRBJ2-2; 8 bases line up with TRBD1. Germline V gives CDR1 MDHEN, CDR2 SYDVKM. This CDR3 region has 14 residues.

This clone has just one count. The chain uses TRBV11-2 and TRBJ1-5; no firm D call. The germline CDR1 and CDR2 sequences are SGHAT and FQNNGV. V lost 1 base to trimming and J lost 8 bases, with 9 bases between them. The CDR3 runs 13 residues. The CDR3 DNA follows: TGTGCCAGCAGCTTAGGGCCGAGGGAGCCCCAGCATTTT. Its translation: CASSLGPREPQHF.

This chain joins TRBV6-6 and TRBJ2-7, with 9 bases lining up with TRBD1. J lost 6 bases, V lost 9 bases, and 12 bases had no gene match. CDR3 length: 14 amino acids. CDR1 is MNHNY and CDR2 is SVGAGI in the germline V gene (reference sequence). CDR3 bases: TGTGCCAGTACCAAACAGGGGGCGCTTACCGAGCAGTACTTC. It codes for CASTKQGALTEQYF.

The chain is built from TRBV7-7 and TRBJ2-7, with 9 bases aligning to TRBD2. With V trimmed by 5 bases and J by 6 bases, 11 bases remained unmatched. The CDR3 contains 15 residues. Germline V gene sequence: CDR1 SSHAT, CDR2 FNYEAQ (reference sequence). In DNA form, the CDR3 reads TGTGCCAGCAGCCCCAGACTAGCGGCGGGGGGCGAGCAGTACTTC. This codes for CASSPRLAAGGEQYF. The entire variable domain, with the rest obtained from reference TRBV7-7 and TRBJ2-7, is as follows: GAGVSQSPRYKVTKRGQDVTLRCDPISSHATLYWYQQALGQGPEFLTYFNYEAQPDKSGLPSDRFSAERPEGSISTLTIQRTEQRDSAMYRCASSPRLAAGGEQYFGPGTRLTVT.

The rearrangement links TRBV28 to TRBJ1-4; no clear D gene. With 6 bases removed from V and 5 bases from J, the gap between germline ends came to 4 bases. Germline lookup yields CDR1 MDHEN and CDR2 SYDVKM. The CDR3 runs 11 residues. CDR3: CASSLNEKLFF. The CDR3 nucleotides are TGTGCCAGCAGCTTGAATGAAAAACTGTTTTTT.

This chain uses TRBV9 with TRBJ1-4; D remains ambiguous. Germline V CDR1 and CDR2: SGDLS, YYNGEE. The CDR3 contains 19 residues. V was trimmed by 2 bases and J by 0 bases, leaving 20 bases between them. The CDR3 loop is CASSVPAERAKTTNEKLFF. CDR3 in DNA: TGTGCCAGCAGCGTCCCCGCGGAGAGAGCCAAGACAACTAATGAAAAACTGTTTTTT.

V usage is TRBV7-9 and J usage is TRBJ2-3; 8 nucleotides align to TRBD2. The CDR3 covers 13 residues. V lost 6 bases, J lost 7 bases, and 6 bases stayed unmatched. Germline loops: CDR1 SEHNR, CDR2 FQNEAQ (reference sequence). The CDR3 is CASRPAGGYTQYF. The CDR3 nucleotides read TGTGCCAGCAGACCCGCGGGGGGATATACGCAGTATTTT. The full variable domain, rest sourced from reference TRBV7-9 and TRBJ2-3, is DTGVSQNPRHKITKRGQNVTFRCDPISEHNRLYWYRQTLGQGPEFLTYFQNEAQLEKSRLLSDRFSAERPKGSFSTLEIQRTEQGDSAMYLCASRPAGGYTQYFGPGTRLTVL.

The chain's CDR3 is CAISRTALSDSGANVLTF. The CDR3 nucleotides read TGTGCCATCAGCCGGACAGCCCTCTCGGACTCTGGGGCCAACGTCCTGACTTTC. The rearrangement joins TRBV10-3 to TRBJ2-6, with a weak D call TRBD1 (6 bases). V lost 6 bases and J 0 bases, leaving 18 bases between the germline ends. The CDR3 spans 18 residues. Germline V gene data show CDR1 as ENHRY and CDR2 as SYGVKD.

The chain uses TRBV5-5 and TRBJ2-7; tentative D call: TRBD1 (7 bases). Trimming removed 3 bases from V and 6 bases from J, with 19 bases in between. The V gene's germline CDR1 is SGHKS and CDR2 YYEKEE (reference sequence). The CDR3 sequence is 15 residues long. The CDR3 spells CASSWGSQGRSEQYF. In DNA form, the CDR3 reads TGTGCCAGCAGCTGGGGGTCACAGGGGAGGAGCGAGCAGTACTTC. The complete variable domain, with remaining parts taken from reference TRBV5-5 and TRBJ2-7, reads DAGVTQSPTHLIKTRGQQVTLRCSPISGHKSVSWYQQVLGQGPQFIFQYYEKEERGRGNFPDRFSARQFPNYSSELNVNALLLGDSALYLCASSWGSQGRSEQYFGPGTRLTVT.

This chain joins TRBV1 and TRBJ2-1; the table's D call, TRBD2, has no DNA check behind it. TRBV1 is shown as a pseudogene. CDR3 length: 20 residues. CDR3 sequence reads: CTSSQALAASGPGFYNEQFF. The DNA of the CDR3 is TGCACCAGCAGCCAAGCTCTAGCGGCGAGTGGACCTGGGTTCTACAATGAGCAGTTCTTC.